Sequencing of this T cell receptor (beta chain) was carried out in a study of somatic mutations in cytotoxic T cells in rheumatoid arthritis. Generated by immunoSEQ multiplex PCR, the TCRdb table keeps only in-frame clones and is missing some. The repertoire includes roughly 30,000 clones, about 88% of them detected once, and around 9% sits in the top ten. Per the germline V gene, CDR1 is SGHDT and CDR2 is YYEEEE. V gave up 2 bases and J gave up 2 bases, with 9 bases separating them. The CDR3 contains 14 residues. In this sample, this clone turned up once. The TCR sequence derives from an adult with rheumatoid arthritis. Sequences were obtained from CD8+ T cells sorted from blood. The chain has TRBV5-6 and TRBJ2-3; no definite D call. The CDR3 bases are TGTGCCAGCAGCTTCCCGCACCTCACAGATACGCAGTATTTT. It encodes CASSFPHLTDTQYF.